This TCR beta chain came from a study of blood T cells in healthy people across ages. Study information: Through template switching, about one barcoded beta molecule was captured per two T cells, as measured in model experiments.

Then a second PCR, running about 7 to 11 cycles, was carried out with a sample-barcoded 5' primer and a J-beta primer mix. Every molecule of cDNA carried a tag from a template-switch adaptor with 12 random nucleotides. From the 5' RACE reads, TCRdb called clonotypes with MiXCR, one entry per CDR3 protein. The sample includes 850,000 to 950,000 distinct CDR3 sequences, about 30% of them seen just once. The people who gave samples were healthy Caucasians from Russia, aged roughly 6 to 95. The germline V gene has CDR1 SEHNR and CDR2 FQNEAQ (reference sequence). The V and J ends lost 5 bases and 6 bases, in that order; junction bases with no gene match: 8. There are 15 residues in the CDR3. This clonotype was seen many times.

Sequencing input: blood. The source is a woman of 80 years or more in good health. The V call is TRBV7-9, the J call TRBJ2-1, with TRBD1 matching over 9 bases. CDR3 sequence: CASSEGTGNSNEQFF. The CDR3 nucleotides are TGTGCCAGCAGCGAAGGGACAGGGAATTCCAATGAGCAGTTCTTC.